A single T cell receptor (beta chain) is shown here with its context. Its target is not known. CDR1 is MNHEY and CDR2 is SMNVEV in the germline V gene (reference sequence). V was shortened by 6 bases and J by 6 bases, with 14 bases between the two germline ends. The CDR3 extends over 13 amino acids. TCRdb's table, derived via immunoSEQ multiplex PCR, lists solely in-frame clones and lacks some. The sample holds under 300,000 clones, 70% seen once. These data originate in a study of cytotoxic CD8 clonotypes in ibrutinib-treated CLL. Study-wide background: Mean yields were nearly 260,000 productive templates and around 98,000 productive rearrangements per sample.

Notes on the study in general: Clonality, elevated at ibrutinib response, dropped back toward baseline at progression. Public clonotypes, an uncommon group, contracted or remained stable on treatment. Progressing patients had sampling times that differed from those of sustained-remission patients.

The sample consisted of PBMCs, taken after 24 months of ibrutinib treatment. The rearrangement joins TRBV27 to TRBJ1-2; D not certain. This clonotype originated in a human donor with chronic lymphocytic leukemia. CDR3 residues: CASRRSPADGYTF. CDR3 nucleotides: TGTGCCAGCAGAAGGAGTCCGGCGGATGGCTACACCTTC.